This T cell receptor (beta chain) stems from a study of beta chain features in type 1 diabetes. Study conclusions and caveats: A definitive answer on HLA type influencing TCRB rearrangement was not reached here. Moderate yet significant TCRB CDR3 shortening was seen in Type 1 diabetes patients in all four CD4+ subsets.

CD4+ naive, central memory, regulatory and stem cell-like memory cells were sorted via CD45RO/CCR7/CD25/CD127/CD95/CD27. Each sorted fraction was over 95% pure. As for this clone: Its antigen is still unknown.

The germline V gene encodes CDR1 MGHRA and CDR2 YSYEKL. The ends lost 3 bases at V and 1 base at J; junction bases unmatched: 6. The CDR3 spans 16 residues. Reverse transcribing all isolated RNA meant expressed TCRB transcripts were sequenced. Libraries were prepared by immunoSEQ multiplex PCR; TCRdb keeps only in-frame clonotypes and omits some of them. The sample holds under 250,000 clones, over 11% seen once. Material for sequencing was naive CD4+ T cells from blood. The genes are TRBV4-1 and TRBJ2-4, with 7 nucleotides matching TRBD2. This receptor was identified in a man aged 25-40 years with type 1 diabetes. Written as DNA, the CDR3 is TGCGCCAGCAGCCAGTCGGGGGGAGGGGCCAAAAACATTCAGTACTTC. Residues: CASSQSGGGAKNIQYF.